Below, 22 T cell receptor beta chains from the same sample are listed, as sequenced in a study of shared clonotypes between healthy human individuals (dated by TCRdb to 2020 to 2022). The library relied on the immunoSEQ multiplex PCR assay. TCRdb re-hosts the immuneACCESS table, in-frame sequences only. Its copies lack some clones; in the studies checked, an unresolved V gene accounts for under half of them, and the cause for the rest is not known. This sample lists some 660,000 clones; 55% to 85% were detected once. The top ten clonotypes cover around 1.7% of the sample. Sequencing was performed on memory CD4+ T cells sorted from blood. The intended sense of this specimen's cell subset or site label: CD45RA-negative fraction. Every receptor here comes from a woman aged 30 to 39 in good health.

The genes are TRBV6-4 and TRBJ2-3; D is unresolved. The germline gives CDR1 MRHNA, CDR2 SNTAGT. The CDR3 is 13 residues long. V lost 2 bases to trimming and J lost 0 bases, with 3 bases between them. The CDR3 loop reads CASSDPSTDTQYF. The CDR3 nucleotides are TGTGCCAGCAGTGACCCCAGCACAGATACGCAGTATTTT.

The chain uses TRBV5-1 and TRBJ1-4, with D perhaps TRBD1 (6 bases). The CDR3 consists of 15 residues. CDR1 and CDR2 from the germline V gene are SGHRS and YFSETQ. V was pared by 4 bases and J by 5 bases, with 15 bases between. The CDR3 region is CASSPMDSYNEKLFF. Here the CDR3 DNA reads TGCGCCAGCAGCCCCATGGACAGCTACAATGAAAAACTGTTTTTT.

J is TRBJ2-1 and V is TRBV5-8, with D possibly being TRBD1 or TRBD2 (5 bases each). This CDR3 is 14 amino acids long. The V end was cut by 3 bases, the J end by 10 bases, with 17 bases between. CDR1 and CDR2 from the germline V gene are SGHTS and YDEGEE. The CDR3 is CASSYYFGTVEQFF. The DNA of the CDR3 is TGTGCCAGCAGCTATTATTTCGGGACCGTCGAGCAGTTCTTC.

The genes are TRBV19 and TRBJ1-4; possible D gene TRBD1, 5 bases. The ends were cut back, 3 bases at V and 4 bases at J, with 12 bases in the middle. CDR3 length: 15 residues. In germline, CDR1 is LNHDA, CDR2 SQIVND (reference sequence). The CDR3 nucleotides read TGTGCCAGTAGTATGGGGACGGGACTTAATGAAAAACTGTTTTTT. As protein: CASSMGTGLNEKLFF.

The V gene is TRBV11-3, the J gene TRBJ1-1, with D unresolved. This CDR3 region has 14 residues. The V gene lost 1 base and the J gene lost 5 bases, with 11 bases spanning the gap. Germline V gene data show CDR1 as SGHNT and CDR2 as YENEEA. CDR3 protein: CASSLGSQTTEAFF. The DNA for the CDR3 is TGTGCCAGCAGCTTAGGGTCCCAGACTACTGAAGCTTTCTTT.

This clone was seen a handful of times. The genes are TRBV30 and TRBJ2-3; 13 positions agree with TRBD2. The CDR3 length is 16 residues. The V gene end was trimmed by 0 bases and the J gene end by 6 bases; junction bases not matched to a gene: 6. Germline CDR1 reads GTSNPN; CDR2 reads SVGIG (reference sequence). CDR3 loop: CAWSVGETSGRDTQYF. The CDR3 DNA follows: TGTGCCTGGAGTGTGGGGGAGACTAGCGGGAGGGATACGCAGTATTTT.

This clone has more than one count but fewer than ten. The gene calls are TRBV5-5 and TRBJ2-5; maybe TRBD1 (5 bases). Germline-derived CDR1 and CDR2 are SGHKS and YYEKEE (reference sequence). V lost 0 bases to trimming and J lost 0 bases, with 6 bases between them. This CDR3 spans 14 amino acids. CDR3 in amino acids: CASSLAGHQETQYF. CDR3 in DNA: TGTGCCAGCAGCTTGGCAGGGCACCAAGAGACCCAGTACTTC. Filled out from reference TRBV5-5 and TRBJ2-5, the complete variable domain reads DAGVTQSPTHLIKTRGQQVTLRCSPISGHKSVSWYQQVLGQGPQFIFQYYEKEERGRGNFPDRFSARQFPNYSSELNVNALLLGDSALYLCASSLAGHQETQYFGPGTRLLVL.

This clone was seen just once. Other nucleotide sequences from this sample produce the same CDR3. This chain connects TRBV29-1 to TRBJ2-5; tentative D call: TRBD2 (5 bases). The CDR3 runs to 12 residues. With 4 bases removed from V and 1 base from J, the gap between germline ends came to 7 bases. CDR1 is SQVTM, CDR2 ANQGSEA, per germline. The CDR3 DNA reads as TGCAGCGTTGCCAGCGGCCAAGAGACCCAGTACTTC. Amino acids: CSVASGQETQYF.

This clone was observed a handful of times. The chain couples TRBV4-2 to TRBJ2-5; D tentatively fits TRBD1 or TRBD2 (5 bases each). The germline CDR1 and CDR2 sequences are LGHNA and YNFKEQ. CDR3 size: 17 residues. V dropped 1 base and J dropped 1 base, with 16 bases sitting between them. The CDR3 bases are TGTGCCAGCAGCCAAGCCCTGGGACGGAACCGCCAAGAGACCCAGTACTTC. It is translated as CASSQALGRNRQETQYF.

V is TRBV28 and J is TRBJ1-5; maybe TRBD1 (5 bases). V was cut by 7 bases and J by 0 bases, with 13 bases left in between. This CDR3 region has 15 residues. Germline loops: CDR1 MDHEN, CDR2 SYDVKM. The CDR3 protein is CASKEGTDSNQPQHF. CDR3 nucleotide sequence: TGTGCCAGCAAAGAGGGGACGGATAGCAATCAGCCCCAGCATTTT.

The V call is TRBV2, the J call TRBJ2-2; D is uncertain. Trimming cost V 8 bases and J 1 base, with 5 bases left between them. CDR3 length: 12 amino acids. The V gene's germline CDR1 is SNHLY and CDR2 FYNNEI. The CDR3 sequence is CASSLNTGELFF. CDR3 in DNA: TGTGCCAGCTCTCTGAACACCGGGGAGCTGTTTTTT.

The chain combines TRBV6-1 with TRBJ1-3; tentatively, D is TRBD1 (5 bases). The CDR3 is made up of 14 amino acids. The V gene's germline CDR1 is MNHNS and CDR2 SASEGT. V was pared by 6 bases and J by 0 bases, with 9 bases between. CDR3 in DNA: TGTGCCAGCAGGATACAGGACTCTGGAAACACCATATATTTT. This gives the protein CASRIQDSGNTIYF.

This chain uses TRBV30 with TRBJ2-1; 12 bases fit TRBD2. V dropped 4 bases and J dropped 9; count of bases not matched to a gene: 4. Per germline, CDR1 GTSNPN and CDR2 SVGIG (reference sequence). The CDR3 extends over 13 amino acids. The CDR3 sequence: CAWNRLAGVEQFF. The CDR3, as DNA: TGTGCCTGGAATCGACTAGCGGGAGTTGAGCAGTTCTTC.

V usage is TRBV11-1 and J usage is TRBJ1-2; the D is unclear. In germline, CDR1 is SGHAT, CDR2 FQDESV (reference sequence). Trimming took off 5 bases at V and 0 bases at J, with 16 bases between the two ends. CDR3 length: 16 amino acids. The CDR3 loop is CASSRKEKTANYGYTF. The CDR3 region has the DNA TGTGCCAGCAGCCGCAAAGAAAAGACGGCTAACTATGGCTACACCTTC.

The chain combines TRBV19 with TRBJ2-1; the D gene is possibly TRBD1 (5 bases). Germline V gene lookup returns CDR1 LNHDA and CDR2 SQIVND (reference sequence). Trimming left V 3 bases short and J 3 bases short, with 6 bases between. This CDR3 is built from 13 residues. CDR3 loop: CASSMTVYNEQFF. CDR3 bases: TGTGCCAGTAGTATGACAGTCTACAATGAGCAGTTCTTC.

This clone was found a few times. The chain is built from TRBV2 and TRBJ2-7; the D call may be TRBD1 or TRBD2 (5 bases each). The CDR3 is made up of 13 amino acids. Looked up from germline, CDR1 is SNHLY and CDR2 is FYNNEI. V lost 5 bases, J lost 3 bases, and 11 bases lay in between. The CDR3 DNA reads as TGTGCCAGCAGTAGGGACCCAATCTACGAGCAGTACTTC. This translates into CASSRDPIYEQYF. The variable domain in full, completed from reference TRBV2 and TRBJ2-7, reads EPEVTQTPSHQVTQMGQEVILRCVPISNHLYFYWYRQILGQKVEFLVSFYNNEISEKSEIFDDQFSVERPDGSNFTLKIRSTKLEDSAMYFCASSRDPIYEQYFGPGTRLTVT.

V usage is TRBV6-1 and J usage is TRBJ1-5; D is uncertain. V gave up 2 bases and J gave up 0 bases, with 11 bases separating them. The CDR3 covers 16 residues. Germline V gene data show CDR1 as MNHNS and CDR2 as SASEGT. This chain's CDR3 is CASSERPTTSNQPQHF. Here the CDR3 DNA reads TGTGCCAGCAGTGAACGACCGACGACTAGCAATCAGCCCCAGCATTTT.

The chain uses TRBV5-1 and TRBJ2-2, with D tentatively TRBD2 (5 bases). The CDR3 totals 15 residues. The V end lost 0 bases, the J end lost 5 bases, and 11 bases lay between the germline ends. Looked up from germline, CDR1 is SGHRS and CDR2 is YFSETQ. In DNA form, the CDR3 reads TGCGCCAGCAGCTTGGTACCACGGGGTACCGGGGAGCTGTTTTTT. Encoded protein: CASSLVPRGTGELFF.

There are many counts of this clone. The chain recombines TRBV6-1 with TRBJ2-3; maybe TRBD2 (6 bases). Per the germline V gene, CDR1 is MNHNS and CDR2 is SASEGT. CDR3 length: 15 amino acids. Trimming removed 4 bases at V and 6 bases at J, with 17 bases between. The CDR3 sequence is CASSGKKTSSDTQYF. CDR3 DNA sequence: TGTGCCAGCAGTGGGAAAAAGACTAGTAGCGATACGCAGTATTTT.

The CDR3 nucleotides are TGTGCCAGCAGAAAAGAGAGGACAGGGGTCTACTATGGCTACACCTTC. Amino acids: CASRKERTGVYYGYTF. This chain connects TRBV2 to TRBJ1-2, with TRBD1 identical over 9 bases. The trim removed 6 bases at V and 3 bases at J, leaving 11 bases unmatched. In germline, CDR1 is SNHLY, CDR2 FYNNEI. The CDR3 is made up of 16 amino acids.

The chain combines TRBV7-8 with TRBJ2-7; unclear D gene. V gave up 5 bases and J gave up 5 bases, with 13 bases separating them. Germline V gene sequence: CDR1 SGHVS, CDR2 FQNEAQ. There are 13 residues in the CDR3. CDR3 amino acids: CASSQRRSDEQYF. The DNA of the CDR3 is TGTGCCAGCAGCCAACGGAGATCGGACGAGCAGTACTTC.

This clone has a single count. The chain links TRBV5-6 to TRBJ2-7; 9 bases agree with TRBD1. This CDR3 region has 14 residues. Germline CDR1 and CDR2: SGHDT and YYEEEE. Losses at the gene ends were 5 bases for V and 5 bases for J; bases not matched to a gene: 8. CDR3 in DNA: TGTGCCAGCAGTTACGGACAGGGGTTAGACGAGCAGTACTTC. Its protein product is CASSYGQGLDEQYF.